These 20 T cell receptor beta chains were sequenced from one sample in a study of response to subunit inactivated influenza vaccine. TCRdb redid the calling of the RT-PCR reads with MiXCR, one entry per CDR3 protein. The sample records under 550,000 distinct CDR3 sequences, around 7.9% being singletons. The source material was PBMCs from blood, sampled roughly 24 months after vaccination. These receptors were obtained from a man between 45 and 75 years old who received an inactivated influenza vaccine.

Many counts were recorded for this clonotype. This chain connects TRBV12-3 or TRBV12-4 to TRBJ1-1; D unclear. The V end lost 6 bases, the J end lost 5 bases, and 16 bases lay between the germline ends. The CDR3 runs 14 residues. The chain's CDR3 is CASSLTGAGTEAFF. Here the CDR3 DNA reads TGTGCCAGCAGCCTGACCGGCGCGGGAACTGAAGCTTTCTTT.

The table lists this clonotype with many counts. The rearrangement uses TRBV2 and TRBJ2-7, with D maybe TRBD2 (5 bases). The V end was cut by 5 bases, the J end by 6 bases, with 11 bases between. Germline CDR1 SNHLY, CDR2 FYNNEI. The CDR3 spans 12 residues. The CDR3: CASSFLASEQYF. For the CDR3, the DNA is TGTGCCAGCAGTTTTCTAGCTTCCGAGCAGTACTTC.

This clonotype has just a few counts. The J gene is TRBJ1-2, the V gene TRBV5-6; D gene ambiguous. Trimming removed 1 base at V and 7 bases at J, with 8 bases between. Germline loops: CDR1 SGHDT, CDR2 YYEEEE. There are 12 residues in the CDR3. CDR3 DNA: TGTGCCAGCAGCTTGCGGGCGGCTGGCTACACCTTC. Translated: CASSLRAAGYTF.

This chain links TRBV11-1 with TRBJ2-1; D is possibly TRBD2 (6 bases). Germline assignment: CDR1 SGHAT and CDR2 FQDESV (reference sequence). This CDR3 contains 17 residues. Trimming left V 4 bases short and J 2 bases short, with 18 bases between. Here the CDR3 DNA reads TGTGCCAGCAGCTGGGGGGTCGACGCCAGCACCTACAATGAGCAGTTCTTC. This translates into CASSWGVDASTYNEQFF.

The chain has TRBV20-1 and TRBJ2-1; TRBD1 agrees at 9 bases. Germline V CDR1 and CDR2: DFQATT, SNEGSKA (reference sequence). V was clipped by 6 bases and J by 6 bases; unmatched bases: 6. The CDR3 is made up of 13 amino acids. This chain's CDR3 is CSARQGDGNEQFF. As DNA, the CDR3 is TGCAGTGCCCGACAGGGGGATGGCAATGAGCAGTTCTTC.

This clonotype was picked up many times. The V call is TRBV7-9, the J call TRBJ2-1; possible D gene TRBD1, 6 bases. The CDR3 loop spans 14 amino acids. The germline CDR1 and CDR2 sequences are SEHNR and FQNEAQ (reference sequence). V lost 3 bases and J 8 bases, leaving 14 bases between the germline ends. The CDR3 DNA sequence: TGTGCCAGCAGCTTGGGAGCTCAGGGGCATGAGCAGTTCTTC. Protein sequence: CASSLGAQGHEQFF.

The chain links TRBV5-1 to TRBJ2-1, with a possible D match to TRBD1 (6 bases). Trimming cost V 2 bases and J 6 bases, with 12 bases left between them. The length of the CDR3 is 14 residues. Germline V gene data show CDR1 as SGHRS and CDR2 as YFSETQ. Here the CDR3 reads CASSLQGVINEQFF. The DNA of the CDR3 is TGCGCCAGCAGCTTACAGGGAGTGATCAATGAGCAGTTCTTC.

The chain links TRBV7-9 to TRBJ2-1, with 7 bases that match TRBD2. V gave up 6 bases and J gave up 9 bases; unmatched junction bases: 8. This CDR3 comprises 13 residues. CDR1 is SEHNR and CDR2 is FQNEAQ in the germline V gene (reference sequence). As DNA, the CDR3 is TGTGCCAGCAGGAAGCGGGAAATCGGTGAGCAGTTCTTC. This codes for CASRKREIGEQFF.

This clonotype has a count of ten or more. The chain employs TRBV29-1 and TRBJ1-1; D not resolved. The CDR3 has 12 residues. Trimming left V 6 bases short and J 2 bases short, with 10 bases between. Germline CDR1 is SQVTM and CDR2 is ANQGSEA. CDR3 in DNA: TGCAGCGTCCAGCTATCAAACACTGAAGCTTTCTTT. Translation: CSVQLSNTEAFF.

This clonotype was seen at least ten times. The chain is built from TRBV10-3 and TRBJ2-7; weak D call: TRBD2 (5 bases). The CDR3 runs to 15 residues. CDR1 ENHRY and CDR2 SYGVKD come from the germline V gene. Trimming removed 0 bases from V and 6 bases from J, with 15 bases in between. The CDR3 region is CAISESTTIWGEQYF. CDR3 sequence (DNA): TGTGCCATCAGTGAGTCGACTACGATATGGGGCGAGCAGTACTTC.

This clonotype was recorded many times. The V call is TRBV4-3, the J call TRBJ2-7; 7 bases agree with TRBD1. Germline values: CDR1 LGHNA, CDR2 YSLEER. CDR3 size: 15 residues. V was clipped by 0 bases and J by 0 bases; unmatched bases: 2. The CDR3 DNA reads TGCGCCAGCAGCCAAGAGGGACAGTACTCCTACGAGCAGTACTTC. Residues: CASSQEGQYSYEQYF.

This clonotype was found a few times. The chain combines TRBV5-1 with TRBJ2-7, with D possibly TRBD1 on 6 matching bases. This CDR3 is 14 amino acids long. CDR1 is SGHRS and CDR2 is YFSETQ in the germline V gene. V lost 0 bases, J lost 6 bases, and 13 bases lay in between. The CDR3 protein is CASSLVAGALEQYF. CDR3 coding DNA: TGCGCCAGCAGCTTGGTCGCAGGGGCACTCGAGCAGTACTTC.

A few counts support this clonotype. The V gene is TRBV7-2, the J gene TRBJ2-7; 8 bases fit TRBD1. In germline, CDR1 is SGHTA, CDR2 FQGNSA. The CDR3 is made up of 15 amino acids. V shed 5 bases and J 6 bases; nucleotides not matched to a gene: 12. The chain's CDR3 is CASSAGTGWSIEQYF. The CDR3 region has the DNA TGTGCCAGCAGCGCTGGGACAGGCTGGTCGATCGAGCAGTACTTC.

The chain links TRBV2 to TRBJ2-1; TRBD1 matches 9 bases. Trimming took 6 bases from V and 4 from J; bases not matched to a gene: 4. Germline CDR1 SNHLY, CDR2 FYNNEI. CDR3 length equals 14 residues. The DNA for the CDR3 is TGTGCCAGCAGATTGGACAGGGGATACAATGAGCAGTTCTTC. Its protein product is CASRLDRGYNEQFF.

Only a few counts were recorded for this clonotype. The rearrangement links TRBV4-3 to TRBJ2-7; unclear D gene. CDR3 length: 15 residues. Germline loops: CDR1 LGHNA, CDR2 YSLEER. The V end was cut by 1 base, the J end by 4 bases, with 14 bases between. CDR3 coding DNA: TGCGCCAGCAGCCAAGTTGCCAGAGGTATTTACGAGCAGTACTTC. It yields the protein CASSQVARGIYEQYF.

This clonotype showed up many times. The chain links TRBV4-3 to TRBJ2-3; weak D call: TRBD2 (5 bases). The germline CDR1 and CDR2 sequences are LGHNA and YSLEER. This CDR3 has 15 amino acids. Trimming shortened V by 4 bases and J by 1 base, and 12 bases separated the two germline ends. The CDR3 DNA follows: TGCGCCAGCAGCCGAGGGTCGGTAGGCACAGATACGCAGTATTTT. It encodes CASSRGSVGTDTQYF.

This clonotype was detected many times. The rearrangement links TRBV3-1 to TRBJ2-3; weak D call: TRBD2 (7 bases). V shed 1 base and J shed 7 bases, with 24 bases lying between them. Germline V gene lookup returns CDR1 LGHDT and CDR2 YNNKEL (reference sequence). The CDR3 loop spans 18 amino acids. The CDR3 region has the DNA TGTGCCAGCAGCCAAGTGGGGGGGAACTTCGGGGGCCGCAATACGCAGTATTTT. It codes for CASSQVGGNFGGRNTQYF.

This clonotype showed up many times. The rearrangement uses TRBV12-3 or TRBV12-4 and TRBJ2-3, with 7 bases aligning to TRBD1. V was clipped by 6 bases and J by 5 bases; unmatched bases: 17. This CDR3 spans 17 amino acids. The CDR3 region is CASSPSGGRLLRDTQYF. In DNA form, the CDR3 reads TGTGCCAGCAGCCCGTCAGGGGGAAGGCTCCTTAGAGATACGCAGTATTTT.

This clonotype showed up many times. V is TRBV20-1 and J is TRBJ1-5; weak D call: TRBD1 (5 bases). This CDR3 is built from 14 residues. Germline CDR1 is DFQATT and CDR2 is SNEGSKA (reference sequence). The V end lost 4 bases, the J end lost 3 bases, and 13 bases lay between the germline ends. The CDR3 region is CSANGGTANQPQHF. CDR3 sequence (DNA): TGCAGTGCTAACGGGGGGACCGCCAATCAGCCCCAGCATTTT.

This clonotype has only a few counts. The chain's CDR3 is CAISLGADTQYF. CDR3 sequence (DNA): TGTGCCATCAGCCTAGGTGCAGATACGCAGTATTTT. J is TRBJ2-3 and V is TRBV10-3; no clear D gene. V lost 6 bases to trimming and J lost 4 bases, with 8 bases between them. Germline lookup yields CDR1 ENHRY and CDR2 SYGVKD. The CDR3 runs to 12 residues.